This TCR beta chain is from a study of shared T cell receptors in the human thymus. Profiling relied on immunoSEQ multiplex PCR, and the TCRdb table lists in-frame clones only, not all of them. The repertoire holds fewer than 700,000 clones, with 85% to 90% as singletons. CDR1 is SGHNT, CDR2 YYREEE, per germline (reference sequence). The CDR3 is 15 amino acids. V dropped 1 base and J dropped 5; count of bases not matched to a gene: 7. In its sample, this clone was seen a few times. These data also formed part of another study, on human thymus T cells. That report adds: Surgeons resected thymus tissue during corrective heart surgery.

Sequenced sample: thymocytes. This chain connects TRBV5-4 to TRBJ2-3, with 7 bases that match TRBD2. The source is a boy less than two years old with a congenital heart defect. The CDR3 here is CASSLPAGVEDTQYF. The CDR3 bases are TGTGCCAGCAGCTTGCCTGCGGGAGTCGAAGATACGCAGTATTTT. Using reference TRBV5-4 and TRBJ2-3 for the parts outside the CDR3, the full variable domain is ETGVTQSPTHLIKTRGQQVTLRCSSQSGHNTVSWYQQALGQGPQFIFQYYREEENGRGNFPPRFSGLQFPNYSSELNVNALELDDSALYLCASSLPAGVEDTQYFGPGTRLTVL.